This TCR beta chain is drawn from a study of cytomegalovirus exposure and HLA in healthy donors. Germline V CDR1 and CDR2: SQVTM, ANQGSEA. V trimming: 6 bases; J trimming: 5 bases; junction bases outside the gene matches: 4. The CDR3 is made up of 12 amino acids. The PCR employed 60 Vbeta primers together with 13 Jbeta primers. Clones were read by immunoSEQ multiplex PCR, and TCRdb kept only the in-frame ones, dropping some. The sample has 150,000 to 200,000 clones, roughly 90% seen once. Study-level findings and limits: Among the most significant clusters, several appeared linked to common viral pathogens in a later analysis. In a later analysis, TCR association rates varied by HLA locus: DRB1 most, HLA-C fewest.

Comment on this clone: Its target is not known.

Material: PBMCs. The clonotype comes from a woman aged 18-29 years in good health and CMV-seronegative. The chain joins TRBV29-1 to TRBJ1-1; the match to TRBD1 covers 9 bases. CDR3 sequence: CSVSTGGTEAFF. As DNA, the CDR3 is TGCAGCGTATCGACAGGGGGAACTGAAGCTTTCTTT. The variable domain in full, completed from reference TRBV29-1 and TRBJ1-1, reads SAVISQKPSRDICQRGTSLTIQCQVDSQVTMMFWYRQQPGQSLTLIATANQGSEATYESGFVIDKFPISRPNLTFSTLTVSNMSPEDSSIYLCSVSTGGTEAFFGQGTRLTVV.